The entry below describes one T cell receptor beta chain. The antigen remains unidentified. The data were obtained in a study of cytomegalovirus exposure and HLA in healthy donors. The CDR3 has 14 residues. CDR1 and CDR2 from the germline V gene are SGDLS and YYNGEE. V lost 0 bases to trimming and J lost 6 bases, with 13 bases between them. PCR involved 60 Vbeta and 13 Jbeta primers. This table comes from immunoSEQ multiplex PCR, and its TCRdb copy is limited to in-frame clones, with some not included. The sample lists 110,000 to 150,000 clones; approximately 80% were seen once. Healthy individuals who donated bone marrow served as the donors. Donors sampled were nominally healthy, though unrecorded immune exposures were likely. Regarding the study as a whole: Cytomegalovirus association was listed for 164 TCR beta chains. The authors judged a highly shared variant cluster likely a sequencing artifact.

The rearrangement links TRBV9 to TRBJ2-7; a weak D match, TRBD1 (7 bases). This clonotype originated in a man in his forties in good health and CMV-seronegative. Sequencing was carried out using PBMCs. Here the CDR3 reads CASSVAFQGGEQYF. The DNA for the CDR3 is TGTGCCAGCAGCGTAGCTTTCCAGGGGGGCGAGCAGTACTTC.